This is a list of T cell receptor beta chains from one sample in a study of blood T cell repertoires in COVID-19. Sequencing was performed with immunoSEQ multiplex PCR; in TCRdb, only in-frame clones are kept and a portion is missing. The data show a few hundred thousand clones, with roughly 83% seen just once and around 1.5% held by the top ten. The sequencing input was peripheral blood. The receptors were sampled from a woman aged 50 to 60 with acute or convalescent COVID-19. CDR3s include the opening cysteine and the closing phenylalanine or tryptophan. Fields, in order: D gene, V gene, J gene, clone size, CDR3 DNA, CDR3 protein. The D gene is left open where the match is weak. Size is omitted from some rows. Given values are once, few, many or a class for expanded clones.

NA	TRBV2	TRBJ1-5	NA	TGTGCCAGCAGTGGGCAGGGAGGAAGGAGCAATCAGCCCCAGCATTTT	CASSGQGGRSNQPQHF
TRBD1	TRBV9	TRBJ1-4	NA	TGTGCCAGCAGCGTAGATAGGGGGCTGGAAAAACTGTTTTTT	CASSVDRGLEKLFF
TRBD1	TRBV12-3/TRBV12-4	TRBJ2-7	NA	TGTGCCAGCAGGGCGACAGGGCCCTACGAGCAGTACTTC	CASRATGPYEQYF
TRBD2	TRBV7-2	TRBJ2-7	NA	TGTGCCAGCAGGACTCAAGCGGGAGGAGTGGACGAGCAGTACTTC	CASRTQAGGVDEQYF
NA	TRBV5-5	TRBJ2-1	NA	TGTGCCAGCAGCAAAAGCGGGTTCTCCTACAATGAGCAGTTCTTC	CASSKSGFSYNEQFF
NA	TRBV30	TRBJ1-1	NA	TGTGCCTGGAGTGTAGACAGGAACACTGAAGCTTTCTTT	CAWSVDRNTEAFF
TRBD1	TRBV9	TRBJ1-1	NA	TGTGCCAGCAGCGTAGGTGTTTTGGGACAGGACTTTGAAGCTTTCTTT	CASSVGVLGQDFEAFF
NA	TRBV4-1	TRBJ1-4	NA	TGCGCCAGCAGCCAAGATGGGGGACATGTTAGTAATGAAAAACTGTTTTTT	CASSQDGGHVSNEKLFF
TRBD2	TRBV19	TRBJ2-1	NA	TGTGCCAGTAGTAACCTGCTAGCGGGAGCAAGGAATAATGAGCAGTTCTTC	CASSNLLAGARNNEQFF
NA	TRBV18	TRBJ2-7	NA	TGTGCCAGCTCACCCCCTGGCGGCGCCCCCTACGAGCAGTACTTC	CASSPPGGAPYEQYF
TRBD1	TRBV5-6	TRBJ1-1	NA	TGTGCCAGCAGCTCCCTAGGGCAAACAGGGGGTGTAGAAGCTTTCTTT	CASSSLGQTGGVEAFF
TRBD1	TRBV5-8	TRBJ2-2	NA	TGTGCCAGCAGCGTGACCGGGACAGGGTTTACCGGGGAGCTGTTTTTT	CASSVTGTGFTGELFF
NA	TRBV28	TRBJ2-7	NA	TGTGCCAGCAGGACTAGTCGCTACGAGCAGTACTTC	CASRTSRYEQYF
NA	TRBV10-2	TRBJ1-5	NA	TGCGCCAGCAGTAGGGGTGTCCAGCCCCAGCATTTT	CASSRGVQPQHF
NA	TRBV12-3/TRBV12-4	TRBJ2-3	NA	TGTGCCAGCAGTCCTCGACTCGGGGTTACGCAGTATTTT	CASSPRLGVTQYF
NA	TRBV11-2	TRBJ2-7	NA	TGTGCCAGGTCTTACGAGCAGTACTTC	CARSYEQYF
NA	TRBV29-1	TRBJ2-1	NA	TGCAGCGCCACCACGAGGGCTATTTTTGAGCAGTTCTTC	CSATTRAIFEQFF
NA	TRBV5-1	TRBJ2-5	once	TGCGCCAGCAGCCTACCCCAAGAGACCCAGTACTTC	CASSLPQETQYF
NA	TRBV28	TRBJ1-6	NA	TGTGCCACCGTTTACAGGGATCCATATAATTCACCCCTCCACTTT	CATVYRDPYNSPLHF
TRBD2	TRBV6-5	TRBJ2-1	once	TGTGCCAGCAGTTACTCGAAGGGACTAGCTCCCAATGAGCAGTTCTTC	CASSYSKGLAPNEQFF
TRBD1	TRBV11-3	TRBJ2-3	NA	TGTGCCAGCAGCCCAACAGGGGCGGCAGATACGCAGTATTTT	CASSPTGAADTQYF